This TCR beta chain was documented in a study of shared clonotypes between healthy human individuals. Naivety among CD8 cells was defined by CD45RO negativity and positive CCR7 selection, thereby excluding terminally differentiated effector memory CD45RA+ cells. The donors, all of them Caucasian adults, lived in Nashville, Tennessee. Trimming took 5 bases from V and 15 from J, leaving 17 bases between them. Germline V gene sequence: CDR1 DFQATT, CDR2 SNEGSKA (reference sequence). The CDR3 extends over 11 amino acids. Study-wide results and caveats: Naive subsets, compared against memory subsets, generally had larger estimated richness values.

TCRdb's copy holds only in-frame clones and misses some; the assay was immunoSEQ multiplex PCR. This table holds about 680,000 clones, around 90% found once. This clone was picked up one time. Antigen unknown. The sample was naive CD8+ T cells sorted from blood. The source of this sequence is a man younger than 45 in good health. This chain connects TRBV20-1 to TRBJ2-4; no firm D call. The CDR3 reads CSASAVETRYF. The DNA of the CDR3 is TGCAGTGCTTCGGCAGTAGAAACCCGGTACTTC.